The 9 T cell receptor beta chains presented below share a single source sample, sequenced in a study of beta chain features in type 1 diabetes. General observations from the study: Patients with Type 1 diabetes showed moderately but significantly shorter TCRB CDR3s in all four CD4+ subsets.

Expressed TCRB transcripts were sequenced after all isolated RNA was converted to cDNA. This table comes from immunoSEQ multiplex PCR, and its TCRdb copy is limited to in-frame clones, with some not included. Here the sample spans roughly 150,000 clones, around 9.7% being singletons. Their antigen targets remain unknown. The sequencing input was central memory CD4+ T cells from blood. These receptors originate from a woman in her twenties or thirties with type 1 diabetes.

The V gene is TRBV15, the J gene TRBJ1-2; maybe TRBD1 (5 bases). The CDR3 length is 14 residues. Looked up from germline, CDR1 is LNHNV and CDR2 is YYDKDF (reference sequence). The V and J ends lost 3 bases and 12 bases respectively, with 20 bases between them. This CDR3 reads CATSRVKGAAVDTF. The CDR3, as DNA: TGTGCCACCAGCAGGGTAAAAGGGGCAGCCGTGGACACCTTC.

This clone was seen a few times. CDR3 amino acids: CASTEGSYEQYF. The CDR3, as DNA: TGTGCCAGTACGGAGGGGTCCTACGAGCAGTACTTC. V usage is TRBV28 and J usage is TRBJ2-7, with D maybe TRBD2 (6 bases). Per germline, CDR1 MDHEN and CDR2 SYDVKM. Trimming took off 9 bases at V and 1 base at J, with 10 bases between the two ends. The CDR3 is 12 residues long.

The chain combines TRBV7-3 with TRBJ2-3; D gene unclear. This CDR3 spans 13 amino acids. With 4 bases removed from V and 4 bases from J, the gap between germline ends came to 9 bases. Germline V CDR1 and CDR2: SGHTA, FQGTGA. Here the CDR3 reads CASSSRTADTQYF. Written as DNA, the CDR3 is TGTGCCAGCAGCTCGCGCACTGCAGATACGCAGTATTTT. The full variable domain, its missing parts supplied by reference TRBV7-3 and TRBJ2-3, is GAGVSQTPSNKVTEKGKYVELRCDPISGHTALYWYRQSLGQGPEFLIYFQGTGAADDSGLPNDRFFAVRPEGSVSTLKIQRTERGDSAVYLCASSSRTADTQYFGPGTRLTVL.

The chain joins TRBV7-2 to TRBJ1-1; 8 bases map to TRBD1. J gave up 2 bases and V 4 bases, and 12 bases lay outside the gene matches. This CDR3 contains 17 residues. CDR1 is SGHTA, CDR2 FQGNSA, per germline. Here the CDR3 reads CASSSRAGGRVNTEAFF. CDR3 bases: TGTGCCAGCAGCTCGAGGGCAGGGGGCCGGGTAAACACTGAAGCTTTCTTT.

The gene calls are TRBV15 and TRBJ1-1; 7 bases agree with TRBD1. This CDR3 is built from 14 residues. After removal of 1 base from V and 3 bases from J, the junction contained 2 bases not matched to a gene. The germline V gene has CDR1 LNHNV and CDR2 YYDKDF (reference sequence). The CDR3 is CATSRGDSYTEAFF. In nucleotides, the CDR3 is TGTGCCACCAGCAGAGGGGACAGCTACACTGAAGCTTTCTTT.

The chain employs TRBV9 and TRBJ1-2, with D possibly being TRBD1 (6 bases). The CDR3 contains 22 residues. Deletions cut 0 bases from V and 1 base from J, with 31 bases between. CDR1 SGDLS and CDR2 YYNGEE come from the germline V gene. The CDR3 DNA reads as TGTGCCAGCAGCGTAGGTCTCGTGGCGGGGGGACAACACGATAATATTAACTATGGCTACACCTTC. This gives the protein CASSVGLVAGGQHDNINYGYTF.

This clone was seen a handful of times. The chain joins TRBV11-2 to TRBJ2-1; TRBD2 agrees at 8 bases. The CDR3 covers 16 residues. V lost 4 bases and J lost 7; bases outside the gene matches: 12. Germline values: CDR1 SGHAT, CDR2 FQNNGV. The CDR3 coding sequence is TGTGCCAGCAGCTACCGGGGGGGAGGGAGGATTAATGAGCAGTTCTTC. It codes for CASSYRGGGRINEQFF.

The chain carries TRBV28 and TRBJ2-1, with a tentative D call TRBD2 (5 bases). Trimming stripped 1 base from V and 5 bases from J, with 12 bases between. The CDR3 totals 15 residues. The germline gives CDR1 MDHEN, CDR2 SYDVKM. As DNA, the CDR3 is TGTGCCAGCAGTTTATCCGGGTCCGGGGACAATGAGCAGTTCTTC. This encodes CASSLSGSGDNEQFF. Combining the CDR3 with reference TRBV28 and TRBJ2-1 gives the whole variable domain DVKVTQSSRYLVKRTGEKVFLECVQDMDHENMFWYRQDPGLGLRLIYFSYDVKMKEKGDIPEGYSVSREKKERFSLILESASTNQTSMYLCASSLSGSGDNEQFFGPGTRLTVL.

This clone was picked up a small number of times. V is TRBV30 and J is TRBJ2-2; D possibly corresponds to TRBD2 (5 bases). Germline CDR1 and CDR2: GTSNPN and SVGIG (reference sequence). The CDR3 is 14 amino acids. V dropped 1 base and J dropped 8 bases, with 14 bases sitting between them. The CDR3 DNA reads TGTGCCTGGAGTGCGGGGAGCTCAATTGGGGAGCTGTTTTTT. Translating gives CAWSAGSSIGELFF.